The entry that follows covers one TCR beta chain sequence. Its cognate antigen is unknown. Generated by immunoSEQ multiplex PCR, the TCRdb table keeps only in-frame clones and is missing some. The data hold roughly 82,000 clones, with about 85% observed a single time. The sample comes from a study of T cell responses to AZD1222 COVID-19 vaccine. Study-wide background: Pooling was applied to second doses at about 4 or about 12 weeks. Findings and caveats of the study: CD4 TCRs associated with vaccination spanned spike, dominating at 160-218 and 743-854. Every sample of the repertoires postdated the peak T cell response. Seropositive status at baseline applied to only a handful of AZD1222 recipients.

Trimming took 4 bases from V and 3 from J, leaving 9 bases between them. The CDR3 has 13 residues. The sequence was obtained from an adult in good health. This chain connects TRBV12-3 or TRBV12-4 to TRBJ2-5, with D possibly TRBD2 on 6 matching bases. The sample consisted of peripheral blood, taken on day 0 of AZD1222 vaccination. CDR3 residues: CASSSRGKETQYF. The CDR3 DNA follows: TGTGCCAGCAGTTCCCGGGGGAAAGAGACCCAGTACTTC.